The 10 T cell receptor beta chains reported below all come from one sample, sequenced in a study of blood T cell repertoires in COVID-19. Only in-frame clones appear in the TCRdb table, and some are missing; sequencing was by immunoSEQ multiplex PCR. The sample has 300,000 to 450,000 clones, around 85% seen once; the top ten hold 3.6%. Sequencing was done on a sample of peripheral blood. The receptors shown here come from a woman between 18 and 29 years old with acute or convalescent COVID-19.

The gene calls are TRBV5-1 and TRBJ2-1; D possibly corresponds to TRBD1 (6 bases). The CDR3 is 15 amino acids. Germline V gives CDR1 SGHRS, CDR2 YFSETQ. The V end was cut by 0 bases, the J end by 0 bases, with 7 bases between. CDR3 coding DNA: TGCGCCAGCAGCTTGGACAGGGTCTCCTACAATGAGCAGTTCTTC. Its protein product is CASSLDRVSYNEQFF.

This clone was counted only a few times. The chain employs TRBV18 and TRBJ1-5; a possible D gene is TRBD1 (6 bases). CDR3 length: 15 amino acids. V shed 6 bases and J shed 1 base, with 13 bases lying between them. Germline CDR1 reads KGHSH; CDR2 reads LQKENI. The CDR3 loop is CASSPTGLSNQPQHF. CDR3 in DNA: TGTGCCAGCTCGCCTACAGGGCTGAGCAATCAGCCCCAGCATTTT.

The gene calls are TRBV7-9 and TRBJ1-4, with D possibly being TRBD1 (5 bases). V lost 5 bases and J lost 4, with 8 bases in between. The V gene's germline CDR1 is SEHNR and CDR2 FQNEAQ (reference sequence). The CDR3 contains 13 residues. As DNA, the CDR3 is TGTGCCAGCAGCCGGGGGTTTAATGAAAAACTGTTTTTT. It translates to CASSRGFNEKLFF.

This chain uses TRBV19 with TRBJ2-7; D not resolved. This CDR3 spans 14 amino acids. The germline gives CDR1 LNHDA, CDR2 SQIVND (reference sequence). The V and J ends lost 1 base and 6 bases respectively, with 13 bases between them. The CDR3 DNA reads as TGTGCCAGTAGTATAGTCCTCGGGTCGGGCGAGCAGTACTTC. Its protein is CASSIVLGSGEQYF.

The chain recombines TRBV6-1 with TRBJ1-1; 8 nucleotides align to TRBD1. CDR3 size: 17 residues. V shed 2 bases, J shed 6 bases, and the junction held 14 bases outside the gene matches. Germline V gene data show CDR1 as MNHNS and CDR2 as SASEGT. The CDR3 loop is CASSERAGGADGAEAFF. Here the CDR3 DNA reads TGTGCCAGCAGTGAACGAGCAGGGGGCGCCGATGGGGCTGAAGCTTTCTTT.

The chain recombines TRBV5-1 with TRBJ1-5; D gene ambiguous. The germline V gene has CDR1 SGHRS and CDR2 YFSETQ. Trimming pared 0 bases from V and 4 bases from J, leaving 5 bases between. This CDR3 is 13 amino acids long. The CDR3 region has the DNA TGCGCCAGCAGCTTGGCGACTAATCAGCCCCAGCATTTT. Translating it yields CASSLATNQPQHF.

The V and J genes are TRBV19 and TRBJ1-5; no definite D call. V lost 4 bases and J 5 bases, leaving 15 bases between the germline ends. Per the germline V gene, CDR1 is LNHDA and CDR2 is SQIVND (reference sequence). The CDR3 has 15 residues. CDR3 nucleotides: TGTGCCAGTAGTAAGCTCCTTGCAGGTTATCAGCCCCAGCATTTT. It encodes CASSKLLAGYQPQHF.

This clone is a singleton in its sample. V is TRBV9 and J is TRBJ2-7; 10 positions agree with TRBD2. CDR3 length equals 16 residues. The junction had 11 bases not matched to a gene; V was cut back by 3 bases and J by 5 bases. Germline assignment: CDR1 SGDLS and CDR2 YYNGEE. The CDR3 here is CASSESLAGTDDEQYF. CDR3 coding DNA: TGTGCCAGCAGCGAGTCACTAGCGGGAACTGACGACGAGCAGTACTTC.

The rearrangement links TRBV19 to TRBJ2-7; D perhaps matches TRBD1 (5 bases). The CDR3 consists of 14 residues. The V gene's germline CDR1 is LNHDA and CDR2 SQIVND (reference sequence). Trimming removed 5 bases from V and 0 bases from J, with 11 bases in between. DNA for the CDR3: TGTGCCAGTAGTGTTCAGGGTACCTCCTACGAGCAGTACTTC. As protein: CASSVQGTSYEQYF.

V usage is TRBV4-1 and J usage is TRBJ2-7, with D perhaps matching TRBD2 (5 bases). The CDR3 consists of 16 residues. V was trimmed by 2 bases and J by 1 base, leaving 15 bases between them. Germline assignment: CDR1 MGHRA and CDR2 YSYEKL. The CDR3 loop is CASSQTPWEPSYEQYF. The CDR3 DNA reads as TGCGCCAGCAGCCAAACACCATGGGAGCCATCCTACGAGCAGTACTTC.